The 16 T cell receptor beta chains presented below share a single source sample, sequenced in a study of blood T cells in healthy people across ages. PCR was performed a second time for about 7 to 11 cycles using a sample-barcoded 5' primer and a J-beta primer mix. TCRdb re-called the 5' RACE reads with MiXCR, one entry per CDR3 protein. This sample has almost 1 million distinct CDR3 sequences, with roughly 51% found just once. Sequencing was performed on blood. These receptors were collected from a woman in her fifties or sixties in good health.

The chain is built from TRBV10-3 and TRBJ2-5; the D gene could be TRBD1 or TRBD2 (5 bases each). The J call could be wrong; TRBJ2-7 is a better fit for the DNA end. The CDR3 has 15 amino acids. Germline assignment: CDR1 ENHRY and CDR2 SYGVKD. The CDR3 is CAISEPGRQEDEQYF. The CDR3 coding sequence is TGTGCCATCAGTGAGCCGGGGCGGCAGGAGGACGAGCAGTACTTC.

V and J are TRBV15 and TRBJ2-7; D might be TRBD1 (6 bases). Germline V gives CDR1 LNHNV, CDR2 YYDKDF (reference sequence). The CDR3 spans 16 residues. Trimming cost V 4 bases and J 4 bases, with 20 bases left between them. CDR3 nucleotide sequence: TGTGCCACCAGCACCCTCACAGGGCCGTCTCCTTACGAGCAGTACTTC. This translates into CATSTLTGPSPYEQYF.

This clonotype turned up a few times. The V gene is TRBV29-1, the J gene TRBJ2-1, with a tentative D call TRBD2 (6 bases). The CDR3 is made up of 14 amino acids. CDR1 SQVTM and CDR2 ANQGSEA come from the germline V gene. Trimming removed 4 bases from V and 4 bases from J, with 14 bases in between. The CDR3 DNA is TGCAGCGTTGGGCGGGAAGGAGGTTACAATGAGCAGTTCTTC. This sequence encodes CSVGREGGYNEQFF.

There are a few counts of this clonotype. The CDR3 region is CSGTWGTNEKLFF. The CDR3 DNA reads TGCAGCGGTACTTGGGGCACTAATGAAAAACTGTTTTTT. The V call is TRBV29-1, the J call TRBJ1-4, with D possibly matching TRBD1 (5 bases). The V end lost 7 bases, the J end lost 2 bases, and 11 bases lay between the germline ends. The CDR3 is made up of 13 amino acids. Per germline, CDR1 SQVTM and CDR2 ANQGSEA.

The chain carries TRBV28 and TRBJ1-1; D gene unclear. Trimming cost V 8 bases and J 5 bases, with 9 bases left between them. This CDR3 is 11 amino acids long. The germline V gene has CDR1 MDHEN and CDR2 SYDVKM. CDR3 region: CASWAGTEAFF. CDR3 coding DNA: TGTGCCAGCTGGGCGGGTACTGAAGCTTTCTTT. The full variable domain, in which reference TRBV28 and TRBJ1-1 provide the parts outside the CDR3, is DVKVTQSSRYLVKRTGEKVFLECVQDMDHENMFWYRQDPGLGLRLIYFSYDVKMKEKGDIPEGYSVSREKKERFSLILESASTNQTSMYLCASWAGTEAFFGQGTRLTVV.

This clonotype has more than one count but fewer than ten. V is TRBV5-6 and J is TRBJ2-5; D ambiguous. The CDR3 loop spans 14 amino acids. From germline, CDR1 is SGHDT and CDR2 YYEEEE. Trimming removed 0 bases from V and 5 bases from J, with 11 bases in between. Written as DNA, the CDR3 is TGTGCCAGCAGCTTGGGGGCACACGGCGAGACCCAGTACTTC. Amino acids: CASSLGAHGETQYF.

This clonotype occurred a few times. The V gene is TRBV6-2 or TRBV6-3, the J gene TRBJ2-7; D call uncertain. This CDR3 comprises 15 residues. V was cut by 0 bases and J by 0 bases, with 9 bases left in between. Germline V CDR1 and CDR2: MNHEY, SVGEGT. The CDR3 sequence: CASSYSLSISYEQYF. The CDR3 DNA is TGTGCCAGCAGTTACTCGTTAAGTATCTCCTACGAGCAGTACTTC.

The chain employs TRBV11-2 and TRBJ2-3, with 9 nucleotides matching TRBD2. Germline CDR1 reads SGHAT; CDR2 reads FQNNGV. The CDR3 runs 15 residues. With V trimmed by 2 bases and J by 6 bases, 6 bases remained unmatched. The CDR3 reads CASSLLSGSGDTQYF. The CDR3 bases are TGTGCCAGCAGCTTACTTAGCGGGAGTGGGGATACGCAGTATTTT.

In this sample, this clonotype turned up a few times. This chain uses TRBV20-1 with TRBJ2-7, with D possibly being TRBD1 (6 bases). The V end was cut by 5 bases, the J end by 5 bases, with 13 bases between. The CDR3 loop spans 12 amino acids. Germline CDR1 reads DFQATT; CDR2 reads SNEGSKA (reference sequence). The CDR3 DNA is TGCAGTGCTCCAGGGGCGGTTGACGAGCAGTACTTC. This codes for CSAPGAVDEQYF.

The V call is TRBV27, the J call TRBJ2-3; no definite D call. CDR1 and CDR2 (germline): MNHEY, SMNVEV (reference sequence). The CDR3 is 17 residues long. Trimming removed 3 bases from V and 2 bases from J, with 18 bases in between. CDR3 residues: CASSFPLHRKNTDTQYF. The DNA of the CDR3 is TGTGCCAGCAGTTTCCCACTACATCGAAAAAACACAGATACGCAGTATTTT.

This chain uses TRBV14 with TRBJ2-5; no clear D. Trimming removed 0 bases at V and 4 bases at J, with 6 bases between. Germline V gene sequence: CDR1 SGHDN, CDR2 FVKESK. The CDR3 is 13 amino acids. CDR3 residues: CASSQDNLETQYF. DNA of the CDR3: TGTGCCAGCAGCCAAGATAACTTAGAGACCCAGTACTTC.

The genes are TRBV27 and TRBJ1-6, with 7 nucleotides matching TRBD1. The length of the CDR3 is 15 residues. The trim removed 7 bases at V and 3 bases at J, leaving 6 bases unmatched. Per germline, CDR1 MNHEY and CDR2 SMNVEV (reference sequence). In DNA, the CDR3 is TGTGCCAGCAAAACGACAGGGATCTATAATTCACCCCTCCACTTT. Encoded protein: CASKTTGIYNSPLHF.

V is TRBV30 and J is TRBJ2-5; 8 bases agree with TRBD2. The J call may be mistaken, given a closer DNA end match to TRBJ2-7. Per germline, CDR1 GTSNPN and CDR2 SVGIG (reference sequence). The CDR3 loop spans 14 amino acids. Here the CDR3 DNA reads TGTGCCTGGAGTAACGGGGGGGTGGTCTACGAGCAGTACTTC. Its translation is CAWSNGGVVYEQYF.

This clonotype came up a few times. The chain joins TRBV2 to TRBJ2-1; TRBD2 is a possible D gene (6 bases). The V end was cut by 6 bases, the J end by 10 bases, with 22 bases between. The CDR3 sequence is 15 residues long. Germline CDR1 SNHLY, CDR2 FYNNEI. CDR3 loop: CASRWLEGFAGEQFF. In DNA form, the CDR3 reads TGTGCCAGCAGATGGTTAGAGGGATTCGCGGGAGAGCAGTTCTTC.

This clonotype came up many times. With a much larger clone just one base away, this may be a read error. The rearrangement joins TRBV7-2 to TRBJ2-7; no reliable D call. V lost 1 base and J lost 7, with 11 bases in between. The CDR3 covers 13 residues. The germline CDR1 and CDR2 sequences are SGHTA and FQGNSA. CDR3 nucleotides: TGTGCCAGCAGCTTAGGTCGGGTCGATGAGCAGTACTTC. Translating gives CASSLGRVDEQYF.

This chain uses TRBV7-8 with TRBJ2-4, with a weak D call TRBD1 (6 bases). This CDR3 is 15 amino acids long. Trimming shortened V by 5 bases and J by 6 bases, and 17 bases separated the two germline ends. The germline V gene encodes CDR1 SGHVS and CDR2 FQNEAQ. DNA of the CDR3: TGTGCCAGCAGCAAACTACAGGGCGAAAGAAACATTCAGTACTTC. Translating it yields CASSKLQGERNIQYF.